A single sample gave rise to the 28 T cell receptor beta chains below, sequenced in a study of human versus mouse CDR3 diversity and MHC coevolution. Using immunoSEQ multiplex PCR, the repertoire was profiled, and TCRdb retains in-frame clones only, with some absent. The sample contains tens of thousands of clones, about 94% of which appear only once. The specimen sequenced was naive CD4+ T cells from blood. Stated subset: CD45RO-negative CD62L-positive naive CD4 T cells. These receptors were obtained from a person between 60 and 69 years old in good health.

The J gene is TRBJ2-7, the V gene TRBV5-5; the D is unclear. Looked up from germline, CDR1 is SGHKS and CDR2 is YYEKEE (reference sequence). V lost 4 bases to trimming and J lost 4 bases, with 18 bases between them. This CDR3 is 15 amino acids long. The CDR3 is CASSPGRTLRYEQYF. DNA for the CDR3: TGTGCCAGCAGCCCCGGTAGAACGCTGAGGTACGAGCAGTACTTC.

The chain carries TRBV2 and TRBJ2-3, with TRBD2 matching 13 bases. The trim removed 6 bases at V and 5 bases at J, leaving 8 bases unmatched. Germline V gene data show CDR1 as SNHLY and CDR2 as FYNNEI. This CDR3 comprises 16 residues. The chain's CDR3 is CASSPRTSGSLDTQYF. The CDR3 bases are TGTGCCAGCAGCCCGAGGACTAGCGGGAGCCTAGATACGCAGTATTTT.

The CDR3 region is CASTYWGGGLANEQFF. CDR3 sequence (DNA): TGTGCCAGCACCTACTGGGGGGGTGGGCTAGCTAATGAGCAGTTCTTC. This rearrangement joins TRBV5-5 to TRBJ2-1; TRBD2 aligns across 7 bases. The V and J ends lost 6 bases and 7 bases, in that order; junction bases with no gene match: 16. CDR3 size: 16 residues. Germline CDR1 reads SGHKS; CDR2 reads YYEKEE (reference sequence).

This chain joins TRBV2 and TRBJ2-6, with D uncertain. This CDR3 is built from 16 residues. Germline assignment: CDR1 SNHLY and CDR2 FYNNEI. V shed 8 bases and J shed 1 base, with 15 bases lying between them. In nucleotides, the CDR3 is TGTGCCAGCTTCCCTGCATACGCGTCTGGGGCCAACGTCCTGACTTTC. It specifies CASFPAYASGANVLTF.

The CDR3 region is CASSVETGGYEQYF. CDR3 sequence (DNA): TGTGCCAGCAGCGTAGAAACGGGGGGCTACGAGCAGTACTTC. The chain links TRBV9 to TRBJ2-7, with 7 positions matching TRBD2. Germline assignment: CDR1 SGDLS and CDR2 YYNGEE. The CDR3 is 14 amino acids. V shed 0 bases, J shed 3 bases, and the junction held 3 bases outside the gene matches. Supplemented by reference TRBV9 and TRBJ2-7, the full variable domain reads DSGVTQTPKHLITATGQRVTLRCSPRSGDLSVYWYQQSLDQGLQFLIQYYNGEERAKGNILERFSAQQFPDLHSELNLSSLELGDSALYFCASSVETGGYEQYFGPGTRLTVT.

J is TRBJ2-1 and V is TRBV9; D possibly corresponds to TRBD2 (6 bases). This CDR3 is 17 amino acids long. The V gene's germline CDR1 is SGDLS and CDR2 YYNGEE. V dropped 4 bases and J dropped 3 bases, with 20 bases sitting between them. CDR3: CASSPYDGGSRYNEQFF. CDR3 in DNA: TGTGCCAGCAGCCCATACGATGGGGGGAGCCGCTACAATGAGCAGTTCTTC.

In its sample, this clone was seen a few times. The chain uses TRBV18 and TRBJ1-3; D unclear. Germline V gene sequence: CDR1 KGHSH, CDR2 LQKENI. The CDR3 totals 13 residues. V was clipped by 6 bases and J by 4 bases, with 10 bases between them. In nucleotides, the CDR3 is TGTGCCAGCTCTGGGAGCTCGGGAAACACCATATATTTT. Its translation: CASSGSSGNTIYF. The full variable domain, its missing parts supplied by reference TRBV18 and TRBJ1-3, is NAGVMQNPRHLVRRRGQEARLRCSPMKGHSHVYWYRQLPEEGLKFMVYLQKENIIDESGMPKERFSAEFPKEGPSILRIQQVVRGDSAAYFCASSGSSGNTIYFGEGSWLTVV.

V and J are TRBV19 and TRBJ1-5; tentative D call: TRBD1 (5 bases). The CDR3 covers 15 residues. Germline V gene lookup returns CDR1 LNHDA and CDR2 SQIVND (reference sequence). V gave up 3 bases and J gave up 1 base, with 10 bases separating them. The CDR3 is CASSIIAGSNQPQHF. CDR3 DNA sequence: TGTGCCAGTAGTATTATCGCAGGGAGCAATCAGCCCCAGCATTTT.

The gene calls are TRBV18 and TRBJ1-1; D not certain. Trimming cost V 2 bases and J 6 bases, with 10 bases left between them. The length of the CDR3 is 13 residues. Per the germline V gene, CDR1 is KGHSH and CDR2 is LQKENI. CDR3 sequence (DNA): TGTGCCAGCTCACCAGCGCTTAACGCTGAAGCTTTCTTT. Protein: CASSPALNAEAFF.

Written as DNA, the CDR3 is TGTGCCAGTAGAAAATACAGGGTCTCACCCCTCCACTTT. Translated: CASRKYRVSPLHF. The chain joins TRBV19 to TRBJ1-6; a possible D gene is TRBD1 (6 bases). Germline V gene data show CDR1 as LNHDA and CDR2 as SQIVND (reference sequence). V was pared by 6 bases and J by 10 bases, with 13 bases between. There are 13 residues in the CDR3.

CDR3 coding DNA: TGCGCCAGCAGTGAGTCTGTAGCGGGGCGGGATGAGCAGTTCTTC. Its protein product is CASSESVAGRDEQFF. The chain joins TRBV10-1 to TRBJ2-1, with 8 bases that match TRBD2. The germline CDR1 and CDR2 sequences are WNHNN and SYGVQD (reference sequence). Trimming at V came to 0 bases and at J to 8 bases, leaving 6 bases not matched to a gene. The CDR3 runs to 15 residues.

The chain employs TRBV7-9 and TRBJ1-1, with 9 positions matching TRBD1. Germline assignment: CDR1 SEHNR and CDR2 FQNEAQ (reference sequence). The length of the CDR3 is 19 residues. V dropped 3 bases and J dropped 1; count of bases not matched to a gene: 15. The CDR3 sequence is CASSFRTGETIWENTEAFF. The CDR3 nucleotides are TGTGCCAGCAGCTTCAGGACAGGGGAAACAATATGGGAGAACACTGAAGCTTTCTTT. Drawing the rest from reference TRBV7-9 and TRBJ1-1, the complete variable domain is DTGVSQNPRHKITKRGQNVTFRCDPISEHNRLYWYRQTLGQGPEFLTYFQNEAQLEKSRLLSDRFSAERPKGSFSTLEIQRTEQGDSAMYLCASSFRTGETIWENTEAFFGQGTRLTVV.

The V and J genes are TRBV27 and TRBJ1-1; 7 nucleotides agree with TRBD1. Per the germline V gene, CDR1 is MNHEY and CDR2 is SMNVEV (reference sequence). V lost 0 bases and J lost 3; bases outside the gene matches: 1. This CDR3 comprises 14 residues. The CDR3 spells CASSLSRGYTEAFF. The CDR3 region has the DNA TGTGCCAGCAGTTTATCCAGGGGGTACACTGAAGCTTTCTTT.

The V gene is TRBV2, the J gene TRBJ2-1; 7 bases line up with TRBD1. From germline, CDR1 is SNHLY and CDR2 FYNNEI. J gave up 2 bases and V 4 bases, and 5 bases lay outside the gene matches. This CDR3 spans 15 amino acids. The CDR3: CASSVGQGAYNEQFF. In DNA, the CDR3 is TGTGCCAGCAGTGTTGGGCAGGGGGCCTACAATGAGCAGTTCTTC.

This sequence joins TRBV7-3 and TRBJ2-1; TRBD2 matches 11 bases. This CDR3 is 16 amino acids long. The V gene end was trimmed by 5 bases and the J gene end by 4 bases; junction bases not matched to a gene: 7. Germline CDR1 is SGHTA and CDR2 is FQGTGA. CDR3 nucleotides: TGTGCCAGCAGCCCCGAGGTAGCGGGAGGGTACAATGAGCAGTTCTTC. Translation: CASSPEVAGGYNEQFF.

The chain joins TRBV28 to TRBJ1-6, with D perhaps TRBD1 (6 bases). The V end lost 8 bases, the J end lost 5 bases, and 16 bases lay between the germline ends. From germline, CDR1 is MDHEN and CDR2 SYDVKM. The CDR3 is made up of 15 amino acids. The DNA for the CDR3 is TGTGCCAGCCGTCCTTCCAGGGGTAATAATTCACCCCTCCACTTT. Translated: CASRPSRGNNSPLHF.

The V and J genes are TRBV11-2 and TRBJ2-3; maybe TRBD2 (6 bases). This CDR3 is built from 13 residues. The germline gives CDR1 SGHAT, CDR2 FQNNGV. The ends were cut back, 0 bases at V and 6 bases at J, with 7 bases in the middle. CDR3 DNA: TGTGCCAGCAGCTTAGACGGGAGCGATACGCAGTATTTT. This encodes CASSLDGSDTQYF.

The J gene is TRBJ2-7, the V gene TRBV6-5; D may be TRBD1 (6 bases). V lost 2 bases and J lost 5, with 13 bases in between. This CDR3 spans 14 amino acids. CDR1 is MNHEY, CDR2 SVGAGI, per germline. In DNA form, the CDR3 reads TGTGCCAGCAGTTACGGAAGACAGGTGGACGAGCAGTACTTC. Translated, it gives CASSYGRQVDEQYF.

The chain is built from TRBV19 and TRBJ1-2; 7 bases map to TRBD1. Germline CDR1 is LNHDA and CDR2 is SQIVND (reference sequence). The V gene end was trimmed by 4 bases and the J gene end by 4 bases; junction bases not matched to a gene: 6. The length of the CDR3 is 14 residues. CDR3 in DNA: TGTGCCAGTAGTAGCACAGGGGTCACCTATGGCTACACCTTC. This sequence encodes CASSSTGVTYGYTF.

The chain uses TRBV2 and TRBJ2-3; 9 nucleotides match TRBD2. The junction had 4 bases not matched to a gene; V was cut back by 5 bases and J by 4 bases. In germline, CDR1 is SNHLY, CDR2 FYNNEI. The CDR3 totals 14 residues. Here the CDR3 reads CASSYSGSADTQYF. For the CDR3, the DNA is TGTGCCAGCAGTTATAGCGGGAGCGCAGATACGCAGTATTTT.

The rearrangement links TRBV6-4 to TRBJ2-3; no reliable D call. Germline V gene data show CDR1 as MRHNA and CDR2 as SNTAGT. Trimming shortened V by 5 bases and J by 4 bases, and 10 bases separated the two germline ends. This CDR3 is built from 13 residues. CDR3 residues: CASSLSQADTQYF. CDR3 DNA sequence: TGTGCCAGCAGTCTGAGTCAAGCAGATACGCAGTATTTT.

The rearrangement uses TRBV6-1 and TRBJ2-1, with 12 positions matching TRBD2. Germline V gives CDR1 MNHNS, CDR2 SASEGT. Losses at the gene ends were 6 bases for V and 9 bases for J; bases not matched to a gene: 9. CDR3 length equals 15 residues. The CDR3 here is CASRPPSGRAGEQFF. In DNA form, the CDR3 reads TGTGCCAGCAGACCACCTAGCGGGAGGGCAGGTGAGCAGTTCTTC.

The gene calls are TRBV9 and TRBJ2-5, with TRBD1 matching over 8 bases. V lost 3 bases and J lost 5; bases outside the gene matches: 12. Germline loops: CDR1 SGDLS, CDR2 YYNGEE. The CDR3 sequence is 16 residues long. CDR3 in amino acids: CASSARQGRNAETQYF. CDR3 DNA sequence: TGTGCCAGCAGCGCCCGACAGGGGAGGAATGCGGAGACCCAGTACTTC.

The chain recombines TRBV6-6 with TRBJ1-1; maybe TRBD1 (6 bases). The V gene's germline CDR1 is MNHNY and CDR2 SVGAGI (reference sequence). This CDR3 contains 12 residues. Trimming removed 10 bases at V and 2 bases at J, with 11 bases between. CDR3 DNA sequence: TGTGCCACTGCGGGGGCTAACACTGAAGCTTTCTTT. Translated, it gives CATAGANTEAFF.

The CDR3 nucleotides read TGTGCCAGCAGCTCGCTTTTAGGGACAGGGAAAAACACTGAAGCTTTCTTT. Protein: CASSSLLGTGKNTEAFF. V and J are TRBV11-2 and TRBJ1-1; 9 bases are a match to TRBD1. CDR1 and CDR2 (germline): SGHAT, FQNNGV. The J segment lost 2 bases and the V segment lost 4 bases, leaving 11 bases of the junction unmatched. This CDR3 comprises 17 residues. Combining the CDR3 with reference TRBV11-2 and TRBJ1-1 gives the whole variable domain EAGVAQSPRYKIIEKRQSVAFWCNPISGHATLYWYQQILGQGPKLLIQFQNNGVVDDSQLPKDRFSAERLKGVDSTLKIQPAKLEDSAVYLCASSSLLGTGKNTEAFFGQGTRLTVV.

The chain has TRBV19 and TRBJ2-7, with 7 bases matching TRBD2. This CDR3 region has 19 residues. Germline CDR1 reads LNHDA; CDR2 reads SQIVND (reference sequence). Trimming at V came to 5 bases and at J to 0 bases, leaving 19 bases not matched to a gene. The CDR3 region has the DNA TGTGCCAGTAGTCTTGAGAGCGGGACCTTCGCCTCAAGCTCCTACGAGCAGTACTTC. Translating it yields CASSLESGTFASSSYEQYF.

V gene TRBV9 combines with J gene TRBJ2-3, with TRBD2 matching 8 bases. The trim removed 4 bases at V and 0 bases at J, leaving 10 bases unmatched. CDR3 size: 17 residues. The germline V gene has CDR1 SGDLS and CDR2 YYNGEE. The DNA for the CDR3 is TGTGCCAGCAGCCCGAGAGGAGCGGGAGCTAGCACAGATACGCAGTATTTT. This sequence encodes CASSPRGAGASTDTQYF.

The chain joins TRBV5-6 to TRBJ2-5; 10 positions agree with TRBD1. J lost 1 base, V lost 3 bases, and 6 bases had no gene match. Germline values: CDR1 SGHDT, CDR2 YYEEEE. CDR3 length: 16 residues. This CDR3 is CASSSPRQGAQETQYF. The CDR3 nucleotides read TGTGCCAGCAGCTCCCCGCGACAGGGGGCCCAAGAGACCCAGTACTTC.